A single T cell receptor (beta chain) is shown here with its context. The germline V gene has CDR1 SGHRS and CDR2 YFSETQ. This CDR3 is 14 amino acids long. V gave up 5 bases and J gave up 0 bases, with 9 bases separating them. Per the original methods: Reference gene primer amplification gave estimated nucleated cell counts. TCRdb's copy holds only in-frame clones and misses some; the assay was immunoSEQ multiplex PCR. Clonal size and the V and J genes are those of that table, whereas D and trimming came from the DNA. The sample comprises about 190,000 clones, roughly 80% of which are singletons, and about 20% rests with the top ten. This sample stems from a study of blood T cell repertoires in COVID-19. Study as a whole: Whether acute or convalescent, the COVID-19 samples came from the United States, Italy and Spain. T cells, B-cell-depleted T cells, or PBMCs supplied cDNA or gDNA.

What was sequenced was peripheral blood. This chain connects TRBV5-1 to TRBJ2-1; D gene uncertain. The clonotype comes from a human donor in a cohort sampled during active COVID-19. This CDR3 is CASSGRSSYNEQFF. The CDR3 DNA sequence: TGCGCCAGCAGTGGGCGCAGCTCCTACAATGAGCAGTTCTTC.